This TCR beta chain was profiled in a study of blood T cell repertoires in COVID-19. Study context: From T cells, B-cell-depleted T cells, or PBMCs came the material, which was cDNA or gDNA.

Seattle patients were enrolled while actively infected and followed longitudinally. Profiled with immunoSEQ multiplex PCR; TCRdb holds only in-frame clones, not every one. The data hold about 500,000 clones, with roughly nine tenths observed a single time. Germline loops: CDR1 MNHEY, CDR2 SMNVEV (reference sequence). The CDR3 length is 13 residues. Trimming took 3 bases from V and 5 from J, leaving 10 bases between them. This clone was seen only once. The source of this sequence is a man aged 18 to 35 with COVID-19, enrolled during active disease. The source material was peripheral blood. The chain uses TRBV27 and TRBJ2-5, with D perhaps matching TRBD1 (6 bases). DNA of the CDR3: TGTGCCAGCAGTTTGGGGGCCTGGGAGACCCAGTACTTC. This codes for CASSLGAWETQYF.